The rows below give T cell receptor beta chains drawn from one sample of a study of neurological immune-mediated disorders. TCRdb re-called the 5' RACE reads through MiXCR, storing one row per CDR3 protein. This repertoire shows about 120,000 distinct CDR3 sequences, roughly 3.2% found once; its top ten account for over 1%. Sample: PBMCs. Receptors were obtained from a woman aged 25 to 45 with multiple sclerosis. The CDR3 runs from the conserved cysteine through the conserved F or W. A D gene is named only where the DNA matches it firmly. Clone size is shown for a subset of rows, as once, few, many or a class of expanded clone.

many | TRBJ1-5 | TRBD1 | TRBV12-3/TRBV12-4 | TGTGCCAGCAGAAGAGGGACAGGGGGAGGTCAGCCCCAGCATTTT | CASRRGTGGGQPQHF
many | TRBJ2-3 | - | TRBV29-1 | TGCAGCGCGCGAGCCGGTACAGATACGCAGTATTTT | CSARAGTDTQYF
many | TRBJ2-7 | - | TRBV5-1 | TGCGCCAGCAGCTTGTACTCGGCTCGTCCCATTCCCTACGAGCAGTACTTC | CASSLYSARPIPYEQYF
many | TRBJ1-5 | TRBD1 | TRBV7-2 | TGTGCCAGCAGCTTTACCGGGACAGGGTCTAGCAATCAGCCCCAGCATTTT | CASSFTGTGSSNQPQHF
many | TRBJ2-5 | - | TRBV5-1 | TGCGCCAGCAGCTTCGGCCGCCAAGAGACCCAGTACTTC | CASSFGRQETQYF
few | TRBJ2-7 | - | TRBV20-1 | TGCAGTGCAGCGAATAGCCGTGTAAGCTCCTACGAGCAGTACTTC | CSAANSRVSSYEQYF
few | TRBJ2-2 | TRBD1 | TRBV4-3 | TGCGCCAGCAGCCAACTCGGGACAGGGGGTTTCACCGGGGAGCTGTTTTTT | CASSQLGTGGFTGELFF
many | TRBJ2-1 | - | TRBV4-1 | TGCGCCAGCAGCCAAGATATGAGGCAGGGTTACTACAATGAGCAGTTCTTC | CASSQDMRQGYYNEQFF
many | TRBJ2-7 | TRBD1 | TRBV20-1 | TGCAGTGCTAGAGATAGGGGACAGGGGATTTACGAGCAGTACTTC | CSARDRGQGIYEQYF
many | TRBJ2-5 | - | TRBV20-1 | TGCAGTGCTAGAGATCTTTGGGGGGCCGCTCAAGAGACCCAGTACTTC | CSARDLWGAAQETQYF
many | TRBJ1-4 | - | TRBV7-8 | TGTGCCAGCAGCTTACGGAGTCAGGGTCGGAGTGAAAAACTGTTTTTT | CASSLRSQGRSEKLFF
many | TRBJ2-1 | TRBD2 | TRBV20-1 | TGCAGTGCTTACTCCGGGACTAGCGGGAGGGTCGATGAGCAGTTCTTC | CSAYSGTSGRVDEQFF
many | TRBJ2-7 | - | TRBV5-1 | TGCGCCAGCAGCCTGGGGGACGGTTTCCTCTCCTACGAGCAGTACTTC | CASSLGDGFLSYEQYF
many | TRBJ2-3 | - | TRBV12-3/TRBV12-4 | TGTGCCAGCAGTTTGGGCGGGAACGCTGGAGATACGCAGTATTTT | CASSLGGNAGDTQYF
- | TRBJ2-3 | TRBD2 | TRBV5-6 | TGTGCCAGCAGCTTGGGCGCGGGACTAGCGGGGACAGATACGCAGTATTTT | CASSLGAGLAGTDTQYF
- | TRBJ1-2 | - | TRBV6-5 | TGTGCCAGCAGTCCAGAGACACCAATTGGCCTCTATGGCTACACCTTC | CASSPETPIGLYGYTF
many | TRBJ2-3 | - | TRBV5-1 | TGCGCCAGCAGCTCCAAACAGGGTTGGACAGATACGCAGTATTTT | CASSSKQGWTDTQYF
many | TRBJ1-3 | - | TRBV7-9 | TGTGCCAGCAGCTTGACGAATTCTCCTGGAAACACCATATATTTT | CASSLTNSPGNTIYF
many | TRBJ2-2 | - | TRBV29-1 | TGCAGCGTAGCGCGGGTACCGAACACCGGGGAGCTGTTTTTT | CSVARVPNTGELFF
many | TRBJ2-3 | - | TRBV12-3/TRBV12-4 | TGTGCCAGCAGTTTAAGGAATCTATTTCCCACAGATACGCAGTATTTT | CASSLRNLFPTDTQYF
- | TRBJ1-2 | - | TRBV29-1 | TGCAGCGTTGATATTACCGGGTCCTACTATGGCTACACCTTC | CSVDITGSYYGYTF
many | TRBJ2-7 | TRBD1 | TRBV20-1 | TGCAGTGCCATAGGCTCCGGGACAGGGAACGAGCAGTACTTC | CSAIGSGTGNEQYF
many | TRBJ2-1 | - | TRBV5-5 | TGTGCCAGCAGCCCCCGGGTTGTGCAGTTCTTC | CASSPRVVQFF
many | TRBJ1-5 | TRBD1 | TRBV18 | TGTGCCAGCTCACAGGACAGGGTCGGCAATCAGCCCCAGCATTTT | CASSQDRVGNQPQHF
many | TRBJ2-1 | TRBD1 | TRBV10-3 | TGTGCCATCAGAAACCGGGACAGCAATGAGCAGTTCTTC | CAIRNRDSNEQFF
many | TRBJ2-5 | TRBD1 | TRBV10-3 | TGTGCCACGGCAGGGACAGGGCAAGAGACCCAGTACTTC | CATAGTGQETQYF
many | TRBJ2-2 | TRBD2 | TRBV20-1 | TGCAGTGCTAGTCCGCTAGCGGGGGGGCCTTTCGGGGAGCTGTTTTTT | CSASPLAGGPFGELFF
many | TRBJ2-7 | - | TRBV18 | TGTGCCAGCTCACCAGAACCCGGGACGCCTTACTTC | CASSPEPGTPYF
many | TRBJ2-7 | - | TRBV29-1 | TGCAGCGTTGGGTGGCGGGGGCGCGAGCAGTACTTC | CSVGWRGREQYF
- | TRBJ1-1 | - | TRBV5-6 | TGTGCCAGCAGTCTTCTAGGCTCTGAAGCTTTCTTT | CASSLLGSEAFF
many | TRBJ2-1 | - | TRBV29-1 | TGCAGCTTCCTGATGTGGACAGACTCCTACAATGAGCAGTTCTTC | CSFLMWTDSYNEQFF
- | TRBJ1-1 | - | TRBV29-1 | TGCAGCGTTGAAGGGGGGGGACAAGAAGCTTTCTTT | CSVEGGGQEAFF
many | TRBJ1-2 | - | TRBV12-3/TRBV12-4 | TGTGCCAGCAGTTTAAGGTTTCCTCCATCGGGAGACTATGGCTACACCTTC | CASSLRFPPSGDYGYTF
many | TRBJ1-1 | - | TRBV27 | TGTGCCAGCAGACAAGTGAGGTTGAACACTGAAGCTTTCTTT | CASRQVRLNTEAFF
many | TRBJ2-3 | - | TRBV7-9 | TGTGCCATTCAGCGGGTGGGAGAAGATACGCAGTATTTT | CAIQRVGEDTQYF
many | TRBJ1-2 | - | TRBV12-3/TRBV12-4 | TGTGCCAGCAGTTTAGGGGGGGTCGGCTACACCTTC | CASSLGGVGYTF
many | TRBJ2-1 | - | TRBV20-1 | TGCAGTGCTAGAGATCCGGCGGGCTCCTACAATGAGCAGTTCTTC | CSARDPAGSYNEQFF
many | TRBJ2-5 | - | TRBV5-1 | TGCGCCAGCAGCTTGTCAGGGAGACGGCAAGAGACCCAGTACTTC | CASSLSGRRQETQYF
many | TRBJ2-7 | TRBD2 | TRBV7-8 | TGTGCCAGCAGCTTAGTATTAGCGGGGGGCCGACTTTACTACGAGCAGTACTTC | CASSLVLAGGRLYYEQYF
many | TRBJ1-4 | - | TRBV20-1 | TGCAGTGCCACGAGGAGTGAGGAAAAACTGTTTTTT | CSATRSEEKLFF
many | TRBJ2-3 | - | TRBV4-3 | TGCGCCAGCAGCCAAGAAGGCGGGTATGTGGGCGCAGATACGCAGTATTTT | CASSQEGGYVGADTQYF
many | TRBJ1-1 | - | TRBV6-5 | TGTGCCAGCAGTTACGGAGGAGGTGGAACTGAAGCTTTCTTT | CASSYGGGGTEAFF
many | TRBJ1-3 | - | TRBV25-1 | TGTGCCAGCGGGCCCTCTGGTTACTCTGGAAACACCATATATTTT | CASGPSGYSGNTIYF
many | TRBJ1-2 | - | TRBV5-1 | TGCGCCAGCAAAGACCAAGGCGACGCATATGGCTACACCTTC | CASKDQGDAYGYTF
many | TRBJ2-1 | - | TRBV6-2/TRBV6-3 | TGTGCCAGCAGTTACTCGCCCCCTTCGGGGATCTACAATGAGCAGTTCTTC | CASSYSPPSGIYNEQFF
many | TRBJ2-7 | - | TRBV18 | TGTGCCAGCTCATTAACGGGACTGACCTACGAGCAGTACTTC | CASSLTGLTYEQYF
many | TRBJ1-1 | - | TRBV7-8 | TGTGCCAGCAGTCCGAGGGGAAGGGCATCTATCATGAACACTGAAGCTTTCTTT | CASSPRGRASIMNTEAFF